These T cell receptor beta chains were read from a single sample in a study of radiation and T cells in renal cell carcinoma. The assay was immunoSEQ multiplex PCR, and TCRdb's table has in-frame clones only and misses some. The sample includes approximately 61,000 clones, roughly four fifths seen only once; the top ten take about 7%. The sample consisted of blood, taken from a patient whose treatment included radiotherapy and nephrectomy. Receptor source: a man aged 60-69 years with renal cell carcinoma. Each CDR3 is given with its conserved first and last residue. The D gene is left open where the match is weak. Clone size, where shown, is once, few, many, or a class for clones that have expanded.

J gene	clone size	V gene	D gene	CDR3 protein	CDR3 DNA
TRBJ1-1	NA	TRBV7-8	NA	CASSLASGARTEAFF	TGTGCCAGCAGCTTGGCCTCAGGGGCGCGCACTGAAGCTTTCTTT
TRBJ2-5	NA	TRBV7-9	NA	CASSLALEPVQETQYF	TGTGCCAGCAGCTTAGCCTTGGAGCCAGTCCAAGAGACCCAGTACTTC
TRBJ2-5	NA	TRBV11-2	TRBD2	CASSLSSGQETQYF	TGTGCCAGCAGCCTATCTAGCGGACAAGAGACCCAGTACTTC
TRBJ1-3	NA	TRBV4-3	NA	CASSQDSAGSTSGNTIYF	TGCGCCAGCAGCCAAGATTCTGCAGGATCTACCTCTGGAAACACCATATATTTT
TRBJ2-1	NA	TRBV9	TRBD2	CASSVDWGLAGHEQFF	TGTGCCAGCAGCGTAGACTGGGGACTAGCGGGGCACGAGCAGTTCTTC
TRBJ2-5	NA	TRBV7-2	NA	CASSPLRETQYF	TGTGCCAGCAGCCCCTTGCGGGAGACCCAGTACTTC
TRBJ2-3	NA	TRBV19	NA	CASSLSGDTDTQYF	TGTGCCAGTAGTCTCTCGGGAGACACAGATACGCAGTATTTT
TRBJ2-2	once	TRBV9	NA	CASSVVENTGELFF	TGTGCCAGCAGCGTAGTAGAGAACACCGGGGAGCTGTTTTTT
TRBJ2-2	NA	TRBV11-3	NA	CASSLGEVTGELFF	TGTGCCAGCAGCTTAGGGGAGGTTACCGGGGAGCTGTTTTTT
TRBJ2-5	once	TRBV12-5	NA	CASGLDGGTQYF	TGTGCTAGTGGTCTCGACGGGGGGACCCAGTACTTC
TRBJ1-2	NA	TRBV6-5	NA	CASSKQGFGYGYTF	TGTGCCAGCAGTAAACAGGGATTCGGCTATGGCTACACCTTC
TRBJ1-5	NA	TRBV10-3	NA	CAIATNGANSNQPQHF	TGTGCCATCGCGACAAACGGGGCGAATAGCAATCAGCCCCAGCATTTT